Listed below are T cell receptor beta chains from one sample, sequenced in a study of blood T cells in healthy people across ages. One entry per CDR3 protein, called by TCRdb with MiXCR from the 5' RACE reads. The table includes fewer than 1,000,000 distinct CDR3 sequences, approximately 44% detected once. The sample comprised blood. The receptor set was obtained from a man aged 55 to 69 in good health. CDR3s include the opening cysteine and the closing phenylalanine or tryptophan. A D gene is named only where the DNA matches it firmly. Clone sizes are given selectively: once, few, many, or a class where the clone is expanded.

clone_size	v_call	d_call	j_call	cdr3_aa	cdr3_nt
NA	TRBV4-1	NA	TRBJ1-1	CASSHRRSGAFF	TGCGCCAGCAGCCATCGCAGGTCGGGGGCTTTCTTT
once	TRBV28	NA	TRBJ1-2	CAIATPNYGYTF	TGTGCCATCGCTACCCCAAACTATGGCTACACCTTT
NA	TRBV20-1	NA	TRBJ1-3	CSAIFLNSGNTIYF	TGCAGTGCTATTTTTCTGAACTCTGGAAACACCATATATTTT
NA	TRBV29-1	TRBD1	TRBJ2-1	CSVQGQVGEFF	TGCAGCGTCCAGGGACAGGTTGGTGAGTTCTTC
NA	TRBV20-1	NA	TRBJ1-4	CSARALEDEKLFF	TGCAGTGCTAGAGCCCTGGAGGATGAAAAACTGTTTTTT
NA	TRBV6-2/TRBV6-3	TRBD1	TRBJ2-1	CASSSGQGYYNEQFF	TGTGCCAGCAGTTCGGGACAGGGGTACTACAATGAGCAGTTCTTC
NA	TRBV9	TRBD2	TRBJ2-3	CASRLAGVTDTQYF	TGTGCCAGCAGATTAGCGGGGGTCACAGATACGCAGTATTTT
NA	TRBV7-9	TRBD1	TRBJ2-4	CASSLRTGGAGEQYF	TGTGCCAGCAGCTTAAGGACAGGGGGCGCGGGGGAGCAGTACTTC
few	TRBV11-2	TRBD2	TRBJ2-4	CASSLASGGDIQYF	TGTGCCAGCAGCTTAGCTAGCGGGGGCGACATTCAGTACTTC
NA	TRBV20-1	TRBD1	TRBJ1-2	CSARGTGTELNYGYTF	TGCAGTGCTAGAGGGACAGGGACAGAATTGAACTATGGCTACACCTTC
many	TRBV29-1	NA	TRBJ1-4	CSVEDAGSRGLFF	TGCAGCGTTGAAGATGCCGGGAGCCGAGGGCTGTTTTTT
NA	TRBV20-1	NA	TRBJ2-1	CSASRGENEQFF	TGCAGTGCTAGTCGGGGAGAGAATGAGCAGTTCTTC
NA	TRBV6-2/TRBV6-3	NA	TRBJ1-2	CASTDDSLLPYGYTF	TGTGCCAGCACCGATGACAGCCTACTCCCCTATGGCTACACCTTC
few	TRBV9	TRBD2	TRBJ2-3	CASSVGSGGALSTDTQYF	TGTGCCAGCAGCGTAGGTAGCGGGGGGGCCCTAAGCACAGATACGCAGTATTTT
NA	TRBV14	NA	TRBJ1-1	CASSQFMGEEAFF	TGTGCCAGCAGCCAATTTATGGGCGAAGAAGCTTTCTTT
NA	TRBV28	TRBD2	TRBJ2-2	CASRQTSGGRNTGELFF	TGTGCCAGCAGACAGACTAGCGGGGGGAGGAACACCGGGGAGCTGTTTTTT
NA	TRBV7-9	TRBD1	TRBJ1-5	CASSPQGVGNQPQHF	TGTGCCAGCAGTCCACAGGGGGTTGGCAATCAGCCCCAGCATTTT
few	TRBV27	TRBD1	TRBJ1-5	CASSYGQGVQPQHF	TGTGCCAGCAGTTATGGACAGGGGGTGCAGCCCCAGCATTTT
NA	TRBV5-5	TRBD1	TRBJ1-1	CASSLAPTGALNTEAFF	TGTGCCAGCAGCTTGGCCCCCACAGGGGCACTGAACACTGAAGCTTTCTTT
few	TRBV2	TRBD2	TRBJ2-7	CASSETGGLSYEQYF	TGTGCCAGCAGTGAAACGGGGGGACTATCTTACGAGCAGTACTTC
few	TRBV25-1	NA	TRBJ2-1	CASTHLRGSSEQFF	TGTGCCAGCACCCATTTGCGGGGTTCGAGTGAGCAGTTCTTC
few	TRBV7-2	NA	TRBJ2-3	CASRPRETDTQYF	TGTGCCAGCAGGCCACGGGAAACAGATACGCAGTATTTT
few	TRBV5-6	NA	TRBJ2-7	CASSLSLLSYEQYF	TGTGCCAGCAGCTTGAGCCTTTTATCCTACGAGCAGTACTTC
NA	TRBV5-4	NA	TRBJ1-1	CASSLMSGHEAFF	TGTGCCAGCAGCTTGATGTCAGGGCATGAAGCTTTCTTT
NA	TRBV6-2/TRBV6-3	TRBD1	TRBJ2-1	CASSRTGKNEQFF	TGTGCCAGCAGCCGGACAGGGAAAAATGAGCAGTTCTTC
few	TRBV5-5	NA	TRBJ1-5	CASSLTPYSNQPQHF	TGTGCCAGCAGCTTGACCCCGTATAGCAATCAGCCCCAGCATTTT
NA	TRBV7-9	NA	TRBJ2-7	CASSPPGRAYEQYF	TGTGCCAGCAGCCCCCCGGGACGAGCCTACGAGCAGTACTTC
few	TRBV3-1	NA	TRBJ1-1	CASSQTRSSRYAEAFF	TGTGCCAGCAGCCAAACCCGTTCGAGTAGATACGCTGAAGCTTTCTTT
NA	TRBV7-9	TRBD1	TRBJ1-2	CASSFEDRGILGYTF	TGTGCCAGCAGCTTCGAGGACAGGGGGATTCTTGGCTACACCTTC
NA	TRBV5-1	NA	TRBJ1-6	CASSGNSNSPLHF	TGCGCCAGCAGCGGGAACAGTAATTCACCCCTCCACTTT
NA	TRBV3-1	TRBD2	TRBJ2-1	CASSQKLAGGPGEETQFF	TGTGCCAGCAGCCAAAAACTAGCGGGGGGGCCCGGTGAAGAGACCCAGTTCTTC
many	TRBV11-3	NA	TRBJ2-1	CASSLDYSDNEQFF	TGTGCCAGCAGCTTAGATTACAGTGACAATGAGCAGTTCTTC
NA	TRBV6-6	NA	TRBJ1-6	CASSDTYNSPLHF	TGTGCCAGCAGTGACACGTATAATTCACCCCTCCACTTT
NA	TRBV7-2	TRBD2	TRBJ2-3	CASRLAGGRRTDTQYF	TGTGCCAGCAGACTAGCGGGGGGGCGACGCACAGATACGCAGTATTTT